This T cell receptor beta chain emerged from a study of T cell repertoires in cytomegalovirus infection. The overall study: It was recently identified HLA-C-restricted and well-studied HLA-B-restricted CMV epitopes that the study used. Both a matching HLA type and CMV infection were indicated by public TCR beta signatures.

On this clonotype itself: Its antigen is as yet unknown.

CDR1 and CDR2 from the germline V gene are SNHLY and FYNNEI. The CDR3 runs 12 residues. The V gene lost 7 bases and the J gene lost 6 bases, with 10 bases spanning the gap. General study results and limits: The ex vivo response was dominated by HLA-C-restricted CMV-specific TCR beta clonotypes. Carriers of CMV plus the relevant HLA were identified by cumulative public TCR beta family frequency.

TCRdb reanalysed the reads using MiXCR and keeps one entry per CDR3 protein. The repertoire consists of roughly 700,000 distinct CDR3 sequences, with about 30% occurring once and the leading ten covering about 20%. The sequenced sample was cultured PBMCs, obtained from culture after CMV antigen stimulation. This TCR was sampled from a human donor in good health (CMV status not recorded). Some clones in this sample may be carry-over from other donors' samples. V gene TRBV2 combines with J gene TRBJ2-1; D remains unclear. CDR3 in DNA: TGTGCCAGCAATTCAATCCCCAATGAGCAGTTCTTC. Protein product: CASNSIPNEQFF.